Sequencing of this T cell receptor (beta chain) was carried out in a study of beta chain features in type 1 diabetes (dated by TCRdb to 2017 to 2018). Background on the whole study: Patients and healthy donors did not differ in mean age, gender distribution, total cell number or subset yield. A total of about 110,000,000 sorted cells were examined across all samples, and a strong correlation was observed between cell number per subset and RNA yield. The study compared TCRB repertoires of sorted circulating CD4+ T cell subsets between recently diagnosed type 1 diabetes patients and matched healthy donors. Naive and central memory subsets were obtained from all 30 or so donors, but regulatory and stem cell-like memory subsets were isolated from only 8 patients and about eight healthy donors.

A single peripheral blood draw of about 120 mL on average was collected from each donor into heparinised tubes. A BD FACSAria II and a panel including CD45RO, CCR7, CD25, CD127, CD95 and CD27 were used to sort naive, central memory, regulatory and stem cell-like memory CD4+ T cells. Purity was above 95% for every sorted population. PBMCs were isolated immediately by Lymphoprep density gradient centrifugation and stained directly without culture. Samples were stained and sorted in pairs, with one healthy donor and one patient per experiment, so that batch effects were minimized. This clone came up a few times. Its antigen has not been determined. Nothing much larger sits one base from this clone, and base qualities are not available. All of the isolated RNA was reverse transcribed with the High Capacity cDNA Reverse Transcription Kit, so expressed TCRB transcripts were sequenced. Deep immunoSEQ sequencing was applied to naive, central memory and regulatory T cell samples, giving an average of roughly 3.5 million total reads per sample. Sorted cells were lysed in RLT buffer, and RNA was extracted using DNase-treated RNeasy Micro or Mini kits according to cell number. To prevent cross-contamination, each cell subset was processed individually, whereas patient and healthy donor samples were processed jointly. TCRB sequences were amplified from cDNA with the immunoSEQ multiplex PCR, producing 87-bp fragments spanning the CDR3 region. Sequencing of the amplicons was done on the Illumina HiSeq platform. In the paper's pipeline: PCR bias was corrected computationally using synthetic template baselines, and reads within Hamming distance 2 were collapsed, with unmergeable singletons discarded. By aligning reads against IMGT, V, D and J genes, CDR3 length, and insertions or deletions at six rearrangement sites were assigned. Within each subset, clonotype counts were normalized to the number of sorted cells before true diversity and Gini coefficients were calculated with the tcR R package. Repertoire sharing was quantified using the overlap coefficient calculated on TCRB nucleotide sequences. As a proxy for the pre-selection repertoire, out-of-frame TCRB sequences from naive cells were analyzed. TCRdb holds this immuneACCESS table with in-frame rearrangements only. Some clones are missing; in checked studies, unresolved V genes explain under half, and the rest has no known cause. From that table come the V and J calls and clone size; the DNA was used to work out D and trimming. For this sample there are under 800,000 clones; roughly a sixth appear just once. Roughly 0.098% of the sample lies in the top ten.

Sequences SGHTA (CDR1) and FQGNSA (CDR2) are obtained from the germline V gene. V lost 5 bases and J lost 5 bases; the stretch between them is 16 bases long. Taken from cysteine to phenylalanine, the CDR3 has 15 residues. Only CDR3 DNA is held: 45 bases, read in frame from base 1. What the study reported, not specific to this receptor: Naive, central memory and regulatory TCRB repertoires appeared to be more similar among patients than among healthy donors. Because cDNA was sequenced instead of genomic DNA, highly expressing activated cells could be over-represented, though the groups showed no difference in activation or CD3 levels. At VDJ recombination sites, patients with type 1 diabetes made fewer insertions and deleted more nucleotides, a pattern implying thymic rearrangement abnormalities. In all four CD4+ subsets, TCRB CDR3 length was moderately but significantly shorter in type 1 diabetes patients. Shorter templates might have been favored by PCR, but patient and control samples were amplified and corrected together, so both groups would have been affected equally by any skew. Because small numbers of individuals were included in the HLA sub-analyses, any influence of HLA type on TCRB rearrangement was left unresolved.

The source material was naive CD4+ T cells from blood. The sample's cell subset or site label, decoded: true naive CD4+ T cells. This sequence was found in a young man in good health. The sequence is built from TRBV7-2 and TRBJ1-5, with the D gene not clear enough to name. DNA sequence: TGTGCCAGCAGCCTTGCGGGGTTCCCCCATCAGCCCCAGCATTTT. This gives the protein CASSLAGFPHQPQHF. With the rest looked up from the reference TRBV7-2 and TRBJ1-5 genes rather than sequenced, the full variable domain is GAGVSQSPSNKVTEKGKDVELRCDPISGHTALYWYRQSLGQGLEFLIYFQGNSAPDKSGLPSDRFSAERTGGSVSTLTIQRTQQEDSAVYLCASSLAGFPHQPQHFGDGTRLSIL.